This T cell receptor (beta chain) derives from a study of cytomegalovirus exposure and HLA in healthy donors. Study-level background: Unique TCR beta sequences numbering about 100 million came from 190 million or so T cells in an earlier analysis.

In the PCR, 60 Vbeta and 13 Jbeta primers were used. TCRdb keeps only in-frame clones here, not all; method: immunoSEQ multiplex PCR. Among roughly 160,000 clones listed, nearly 80% were seen once. Study-wide findings and caveats: Reports showed the classifier diagnosing cytomegalovirus status with high specificity and sensitivity. Researchers catalogued around 150 TCR beta chains as cytomegalovirus-associated.

Notes on this clone: Its cognate antigen is unknown.

Germline CDR1 is SGHRS and CDR2 is YFSETQ. The CDR3 extends over 15 amino acids. V was shortened by 4 bases and J by 4 bases, with 14 bases between the two germline ends. The sequenced sample consisted of PBMCs. This TCR derives from a man aged 18 to 30 in good health and CMV-seropositive. The rearrangement links TRBV5-1 to TRBJ2-2; no clear D. Written as DNA, the CDR3 is TGCGCCAGCAGCCTTTTCCCCAGTGGCACCGGGGAGCTGTTTTTT. Amino acid sequence: CASSLFPSGTGELFF.